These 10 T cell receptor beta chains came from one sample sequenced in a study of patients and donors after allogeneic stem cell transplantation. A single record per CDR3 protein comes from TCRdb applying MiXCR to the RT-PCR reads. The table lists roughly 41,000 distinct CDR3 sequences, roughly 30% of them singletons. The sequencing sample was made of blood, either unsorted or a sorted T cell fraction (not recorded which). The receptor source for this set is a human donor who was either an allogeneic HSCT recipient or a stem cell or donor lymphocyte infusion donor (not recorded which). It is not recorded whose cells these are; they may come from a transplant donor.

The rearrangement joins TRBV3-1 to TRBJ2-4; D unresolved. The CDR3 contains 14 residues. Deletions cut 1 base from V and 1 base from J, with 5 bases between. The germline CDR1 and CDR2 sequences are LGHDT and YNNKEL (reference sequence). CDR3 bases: TGTGCCAGCAGCCAAGGAGCGGCCAAAAACATTCAGTACTTC. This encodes CASSQGAAKNIQYF.

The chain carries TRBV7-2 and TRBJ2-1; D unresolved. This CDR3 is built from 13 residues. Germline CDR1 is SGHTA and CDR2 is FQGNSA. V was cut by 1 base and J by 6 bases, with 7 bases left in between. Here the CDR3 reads CASSLGLGNEQFF. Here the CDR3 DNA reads TGTGCCAGCAGCTTAGGACTGGGCAATGAGCAGTTCTTC.

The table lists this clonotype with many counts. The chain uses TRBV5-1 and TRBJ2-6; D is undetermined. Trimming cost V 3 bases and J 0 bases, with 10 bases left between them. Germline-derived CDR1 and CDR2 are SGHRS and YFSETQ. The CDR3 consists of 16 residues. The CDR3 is CASSSILSSGANVLTF. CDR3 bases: TGCGCCAGCAGCTCTATTCTTAGCTCTGGGGCCAACGTCCTGACTTTC. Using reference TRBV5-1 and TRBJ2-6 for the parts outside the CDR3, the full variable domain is KAGVTQTPRYLIKTRGQQVTLSCSPISGHRSVSWYQQTPGQGLQFLFEYFSETQRNKGNFPGRFSGRQFSNSRSEMNVSTLELGDSALYLCASSSILSSGANVLTFGAGSRLTVL.

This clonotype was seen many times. The CDR3 DNA reads as TGTGCCAGCAGTTACAGGACAGGGGACTCACCCCTCCACTTT. Translating gives CASSYRTGDSPLHF. The chain links TRBV6-5 to TRBJ1-6; 9 nucleotides line up with TRBD1. The V segment lost 2 bases and the J segment 10 bases; nucleotides outside the gene matches: 3. CDR1 MNHEY and CDR2 SVGAGI come from the germline V gene. The CDR3 length is 14 residues.

The chain's CDR3 is CASSLMGYKQFF. The CDR3 DNA is TGTGCCAGCAGCTTAATGGGATACAAGCAGTTCTTC. The chain recombines TRBV7-3 with TRBJ2-1; D gene unclear. Germline V gene sequence: CDR1 SGHTA, CDR2 FQGTGA. The ends were cut back, 1 base at V and 11 bases at J, with 9 bases in the middle. The CDR3 covers 12 residues.

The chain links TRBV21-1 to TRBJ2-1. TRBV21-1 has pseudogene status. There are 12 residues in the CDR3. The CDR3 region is CAIRPNYNEQFF. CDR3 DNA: TGTGCCATCCGACCCAACTACAATGAGCAGTTCTTC.

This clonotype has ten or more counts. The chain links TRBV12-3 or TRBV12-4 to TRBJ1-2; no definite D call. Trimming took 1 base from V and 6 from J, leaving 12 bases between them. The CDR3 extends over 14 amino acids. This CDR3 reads CASSLDAAPHGYTF. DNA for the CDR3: TGTGCCAGCAGTTTAGACGCAGCCCCCCATGGCTACACCTTC.

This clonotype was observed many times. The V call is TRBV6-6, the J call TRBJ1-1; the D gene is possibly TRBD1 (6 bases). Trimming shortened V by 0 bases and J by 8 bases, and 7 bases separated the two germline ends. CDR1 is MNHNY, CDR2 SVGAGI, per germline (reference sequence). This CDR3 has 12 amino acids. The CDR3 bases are TGTGCCAGCAGTTACTCGGGGGGCGAAGCTTTCTTT. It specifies CASSYSGGEAFF.

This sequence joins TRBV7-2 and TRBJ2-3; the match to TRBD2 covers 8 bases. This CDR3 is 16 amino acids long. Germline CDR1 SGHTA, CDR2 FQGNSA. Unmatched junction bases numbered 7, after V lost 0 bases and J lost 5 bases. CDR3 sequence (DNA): TGTGCCAGCAGCTTAGCGCCCGGGAGGGACGGAGATACGCAGTATTTT. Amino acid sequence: CASSLAPGRDGDTQYF.

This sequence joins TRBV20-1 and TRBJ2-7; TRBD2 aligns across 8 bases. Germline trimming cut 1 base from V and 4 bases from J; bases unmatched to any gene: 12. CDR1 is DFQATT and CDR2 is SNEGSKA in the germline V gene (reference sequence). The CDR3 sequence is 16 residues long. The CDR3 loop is CSARAASGTRLYEQYF. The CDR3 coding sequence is TGCAGTGCTAGAGCGGCCTCCGGGACTAGACTATACGAGCAGTACTTC.